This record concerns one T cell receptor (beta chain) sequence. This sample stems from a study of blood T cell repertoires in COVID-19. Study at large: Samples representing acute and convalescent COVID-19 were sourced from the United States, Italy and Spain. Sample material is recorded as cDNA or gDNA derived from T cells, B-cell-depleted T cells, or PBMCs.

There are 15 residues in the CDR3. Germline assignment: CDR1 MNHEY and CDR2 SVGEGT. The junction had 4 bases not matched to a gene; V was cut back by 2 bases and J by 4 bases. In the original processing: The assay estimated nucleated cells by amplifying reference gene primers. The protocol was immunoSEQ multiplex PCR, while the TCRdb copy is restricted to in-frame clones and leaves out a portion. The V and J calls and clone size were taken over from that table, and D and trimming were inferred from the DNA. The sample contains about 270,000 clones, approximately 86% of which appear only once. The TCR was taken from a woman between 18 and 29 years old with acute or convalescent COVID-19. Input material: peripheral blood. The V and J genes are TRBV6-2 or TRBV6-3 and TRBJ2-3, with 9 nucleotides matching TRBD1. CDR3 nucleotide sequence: TGTGCCAGCAGTTACGGGACAGGGAGTGCAGATACGCAGTATTTT. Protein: CASSYGTGSADTQYF.